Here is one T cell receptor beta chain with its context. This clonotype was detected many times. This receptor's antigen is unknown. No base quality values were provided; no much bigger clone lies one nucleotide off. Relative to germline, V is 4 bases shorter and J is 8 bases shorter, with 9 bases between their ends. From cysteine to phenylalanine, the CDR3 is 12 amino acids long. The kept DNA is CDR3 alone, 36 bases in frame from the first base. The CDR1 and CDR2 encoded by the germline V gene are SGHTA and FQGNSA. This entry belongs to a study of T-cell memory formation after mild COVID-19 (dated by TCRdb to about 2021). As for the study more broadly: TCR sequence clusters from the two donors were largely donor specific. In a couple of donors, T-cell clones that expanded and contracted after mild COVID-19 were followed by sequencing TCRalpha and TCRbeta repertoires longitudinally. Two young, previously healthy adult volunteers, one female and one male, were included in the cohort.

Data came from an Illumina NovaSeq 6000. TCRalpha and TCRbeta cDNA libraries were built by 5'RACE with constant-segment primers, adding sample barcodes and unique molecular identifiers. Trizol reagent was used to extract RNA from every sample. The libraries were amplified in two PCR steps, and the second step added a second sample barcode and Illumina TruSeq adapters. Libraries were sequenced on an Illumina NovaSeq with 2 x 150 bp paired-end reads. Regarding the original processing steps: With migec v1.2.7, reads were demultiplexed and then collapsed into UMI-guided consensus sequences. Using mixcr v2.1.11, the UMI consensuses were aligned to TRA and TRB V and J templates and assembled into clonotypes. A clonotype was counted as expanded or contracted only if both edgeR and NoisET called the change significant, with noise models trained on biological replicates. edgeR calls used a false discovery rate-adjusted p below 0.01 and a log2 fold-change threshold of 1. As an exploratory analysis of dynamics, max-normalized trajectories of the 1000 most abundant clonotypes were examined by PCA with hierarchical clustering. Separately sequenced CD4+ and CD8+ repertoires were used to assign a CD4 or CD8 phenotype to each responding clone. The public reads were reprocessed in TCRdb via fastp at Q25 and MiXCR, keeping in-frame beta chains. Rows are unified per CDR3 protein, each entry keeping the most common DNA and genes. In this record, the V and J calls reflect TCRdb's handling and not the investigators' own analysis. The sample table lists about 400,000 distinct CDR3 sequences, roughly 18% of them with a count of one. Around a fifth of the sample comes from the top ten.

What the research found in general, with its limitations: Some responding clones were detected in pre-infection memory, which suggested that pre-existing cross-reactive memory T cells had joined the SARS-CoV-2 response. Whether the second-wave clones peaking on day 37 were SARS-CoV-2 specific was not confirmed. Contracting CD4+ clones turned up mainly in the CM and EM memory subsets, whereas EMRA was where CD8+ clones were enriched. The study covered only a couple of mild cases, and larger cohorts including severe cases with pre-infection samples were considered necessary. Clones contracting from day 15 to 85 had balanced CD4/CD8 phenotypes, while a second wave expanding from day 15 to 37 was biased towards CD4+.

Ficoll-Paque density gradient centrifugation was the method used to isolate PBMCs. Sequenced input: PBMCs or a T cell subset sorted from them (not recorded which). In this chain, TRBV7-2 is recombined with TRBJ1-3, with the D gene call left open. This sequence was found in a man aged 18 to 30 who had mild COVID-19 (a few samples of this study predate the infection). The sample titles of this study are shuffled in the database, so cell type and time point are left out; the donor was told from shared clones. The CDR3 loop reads CASSWAEDTIYF. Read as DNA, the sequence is TGTGCCAGCAGCTGGGCAGAGGACACCATATATTTT.